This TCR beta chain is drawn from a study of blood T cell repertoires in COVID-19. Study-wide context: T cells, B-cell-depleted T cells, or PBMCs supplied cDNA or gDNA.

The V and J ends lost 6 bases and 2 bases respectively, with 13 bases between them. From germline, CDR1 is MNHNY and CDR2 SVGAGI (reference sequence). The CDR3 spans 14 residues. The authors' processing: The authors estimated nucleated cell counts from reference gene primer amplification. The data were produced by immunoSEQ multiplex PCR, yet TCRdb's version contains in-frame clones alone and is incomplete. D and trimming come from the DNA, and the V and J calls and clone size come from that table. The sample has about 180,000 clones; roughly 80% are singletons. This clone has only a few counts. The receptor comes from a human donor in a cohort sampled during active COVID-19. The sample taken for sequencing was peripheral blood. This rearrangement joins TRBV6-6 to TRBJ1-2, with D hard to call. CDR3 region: CASSPAGSNYGYTF. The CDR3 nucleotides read TGTGCCAGCAGCCCAGCAGGTTCGAACTATGGCTACACCTTC.